The 6 T cell receptor beta chains in this list originate from one sample, sequenced in a study of cytomegalovirus exposure and HLA in healthy donors. A multiplex PCR was run with 60 Vbeta primers and 13 Jbeta primers. Clones were sequenced by immunoSEQ multiplex PCR, and TCRdb holds only the in-frame ones, with some missing. The data hold approximately 220,000 clones, with approximately 88% observed a single time. Material: PBMCs. The source is a boy between 2 and 15 years old in good health and CMV-seronegative.

This clone has a handful of counts. The V and J genes are TRBV2 and TRBJ2-2; 11 bases align to TRBD1. V lost 4 bases to trimming and J lost 5 bases; unmatched junction nucleotides: 3. Germline CDR1 is SNHLY and CDR2 is FYNNEI. The CDR3 is made up of 15 amino acids. The CDR3 sequence: CASSVGQGATGELFF. CDR3 DNA: TGTGCCAGCAGTGTTGGACAGGGGGCAACCGGGGAGCTGTTTTTT. The entire variable domain, with the rest obtained from reference TRBV2 and TRBJ2-2, is as follows: EPEVTQTPSHQVTQMGQEVILRCVPISNHLYFYWYRQILGQKVEFLVSFYNNEISEKSEIFDDQFSVERPDGSNFTLKIRSTKLEDSAMYFCASSVGQGATGELFFGEGSRLTVL.

This chain links TRBV19 with TRBJ1-5, with TRBD1 identical over 8 bases. Looked up from germline, CDR1 is LNHDA and CDR2 is SQIVND (reference sequence). Trimming took 7 bases from V and 8 from J; bases not matched to a gene: 7. There are 13 residues in the CDR3. The DNA of the CDR3 is TGTGCCAGTACAGGGGGCCGGGAAGAGCCCCAGCATTTT. The encoded protein is CASTGGREEPQHF.

The chain uses TRBV4-2 and TRBJ2-1; 7 positions agree with TRBD2. Germline loops: CDR1 LGHNA, CDR2 YNFKEQ. Germline trimming cut 0 bases from V and 9 bases from J; bases unmatched to any gene: 5. The CDR3 has 14 amino acids. CDR3 nucleotide sequence: TGTGCCAGCAGCCAAGAAGGGACTACCACTGAGCAGTTCTTC. Protein: CASSQEGTTTEQFF.

This clone turned up a few times. The rearrangement uses TRBV6-1 and TRBJ1-1; 7 bases align to TRBD1. The germline gives CDR1 MNHNS, CDR2 SASEGT. The CDR3 length is 11 residues. With 8 bases clipped from V and 8 bases from J, the junction kept 5 bases outside the gene matches. In DNA form, the CDR3 reads TGTGCCAGCCGCAGACAGGGCGAAGCTTTCTTT. Its protein product is CASRRQGEAFF.

CDR3 sequence: CASSAGQGSEQYF. CDR3 nucleotide sequence: TGTGCCAGCAGCGCGGGACAGGGGAGCGAGCAGTACTTC. The chain uses TRBV9 and TRBJ2-7; 10 positions match TRBD1. Germline trimming cut 3 bases from V and 6 bases from J; bases unmatched to any gene: 3. Germline V gene data show CDR1 as SGDLS and CDR2 as YYNGEE. The CDR3 has 13 residues. The full variable domain, its missing parts supplied by reference TRBV9 and TRBJ2-7, is DSGVTQTPKHLITATGQRVTLRCSPRSGDLSVYWYQQSLDQGLQFLIQYYNGEERAKGNILERFSAQQFPDLHSELNLSSLELGDSALYFCASSAGQGSEQYFGPGTRLTVT.

The chain recombines TRBV5-1 with TRBJ2-1; D is possibly TRBD2 (6 bases). The CDR3 contains 16 residues. Between the trimmed V and J ends, which lost 0 bases and 4 bases, there was a span of 14 bases. Germline CDR1 reads SGHRS; CDR2 reads YFSETQ. DNA of the CDR3: TGCGCCAGCAGCTTGGCCTCCGGGACTGGATACAATGAGCAGTTCTTC. Amino acids: CASSLASGTGYNEQFF.